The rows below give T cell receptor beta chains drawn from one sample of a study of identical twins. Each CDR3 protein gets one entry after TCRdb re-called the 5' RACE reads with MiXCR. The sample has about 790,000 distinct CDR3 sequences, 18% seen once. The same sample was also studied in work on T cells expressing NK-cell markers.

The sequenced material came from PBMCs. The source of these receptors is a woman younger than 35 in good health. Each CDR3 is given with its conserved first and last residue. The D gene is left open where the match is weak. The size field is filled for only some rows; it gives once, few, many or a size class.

cdr3_aa: CASSLTGVPIYEQYF; cdr3_nt: TGTGCCAGCAGTTTAACTGGGGTCCCCATCTACGAGCAGTACTTC; d_call: -; v_call: TRBV12-3/TRBV12-4; clone_size: few; j_call: TRBJ2-7
cdr3_aa: CASSYSTSAEQYF; cdr3_nt: TGTGCCAGCAGTTACTCAACTAGCGCCGAGCAGTACTTC; d_call: TRBD2; v_call: TRBV6-5; clone_size: few; j_call: TRBJ2-7
cdr3_aa: CAISFGAGETQYF; cdr3_nt: TGTGCCATCAGTTTTGGAGCGGGAGAGACCCAGTACTTC; d_call: -; v_call: TRBV10-3; clone_size: few; j_call: TRBJ2-5
cdr3_aa: CATSDLGGSTHEQYF; cdr3_nt: TGTGCCACCAGTGACCTAGGAGGGAGTACCCACGAGCAGTACTTC; d_call: -; v_call: TRBV24-1; clone_size: -; j_call: TRBJ2-7
cdr3_aa: CSVEEAELAGYNEQFF; cdr3_nt: TGCAGCGTTGAAGAGGCAGAACTAGCGGGATACAATGAGCAGTTCTTC; d_call: TRBD2; v_call: TRBV29-1; clone_size: -; j_call: TRBJ2-1
cdr3_aa: CASSQGRFAAYEQYF; cdr3_nt: TGTGCCAGCAGCCAGGGACGGTTTGCTGCCTACGAGCAGTACTTC; d_call: -; v_call: TRBV7-9; clone_size: -; j_call: TRBJ2-7
cdr3_aa: CSARSGLGSSFPYEQYF; cdr3_nt: TGCAGTGCTAGATCCGGCCTGGGGTCGAGTTTCCCCTACGAGCAGTACTTC; d_call: -; v_call: TRBV20-1; clone_size: many; j_call: TRBJ2-7
cdr3_aa: CASSYHGEGQETQYF; cdr3_nt: TGTGCCAGCAGTTACCACGGGGAGGGGCAAGAGACCCAGTACTTC; d_call: TRBD2; v_call: TRBV6-2/TRBV6-3; clone_size: -; j_call: TRBJ2-5
cdr3_aa: CASSYSPQGDTQYF; cdr3_nt: TGTGCCAGCAGTTACTCGCCACAGGGTGATACGCAGTATTTT; d_call: -; v_call: TRBV6-5; clone_size: -; j_call: TRBJ2-3
cdr3_aa: CASSNRQGVAEQYF; cdr3_nt: TGTGCCAGCAGCAACCGACAGGGGGTGGCCGAGCAGTACTTC; d_call: TRBD1; v_call: TRBV5-4; clone_size: once; j_call: TRBJ2-7
cdr3_aa: CSALPVTGSKNIQYF; cdr3_nt: TGCAGTGCTCTACCGGTTACGGGGTCCAAAAACATTCAGTACTTC; d_call: -; v_call: TRBV20-1; clone_size: few; j_call: TRBJ2-4
cdr3_aa: CATSRDPVSQETQYF; cdr3_nt: TGTGCCACCAGCAGAGATCCAGTCAGCCAAGAGACCCAGTACTTC; d_call: -; v_call: TRBV15; clone_size: -; j_call: TRBJ2-5
cdr3_aa: CASSGLAGVGYEQYF; cdr3_nt: TGTGCCAGCAGCGGGCTAGCGGGAGTGGGGTACGAGCAGTACTTC; d_call: TRBD2; v_call: TRBV7-9; clone_size: -; j_call: TRBJ2-7
cdr3_aa: CASSIGTEGFQDTQYF; cdr3_nt: TGTGCCAGTAGTATCGGGACTGAGGGGTTTCAGGATACGCAGTATTTT; d_call: -; v_call: TRBV19; clone_size: few; j_call: TRBJ2-3
cdr3_aa: CATTDRSNYGYTF; cdr3_nt: TGTGCCACCACCGACAGGAGTAACTATGGCTACACCTTC; d_call: -; v_call: TRBV28; clone_size: few; j_call: TRBJ1-2
cdr3_aa: CASSSRGDTSYEQYF; cdr3_nt: TGTGCCAGCAGTTCTCGAGGGGACACGTCCTACGAGCAGTACTTC; d_call: -; v_call: TRBV6-5; clone_size: -; j_call: TRBJ2-7
cdr3_aa: CASSSILAPETQYF; cdr3_nt: TGTGCCAGCAGCTCGATCCTAGCCCCGGAGACCCAGTACTTC; d_call: -; v_call: TRBV5-4; clone_size: -; j_call: TRBJ2-5